These T cell receptor beta chains were read from a single sample in a study of blood T cell repertoires in COVID-19. TCRdb's copy holds only in-frame clones and misses some; the assay was immunoSEQ multiplex PCR. The sample includes about 130,000 clones, 90% of them seen just once. Sequencing was carried out using peripheral blood. The receptor set was obtained from a man aged 45-65 years with active COVID-19. The CDR3 runs from the conserved cysteine through the conserved F or W. A D gene is named only where the DNA matches it firmly. Size is omitted from some rows. Given values are once, few, many or a class for expanded clones.

TRBJ1-2	TRBV6-6	NA	NA	TGTGCCAGCAGTTACCAGGACTATGGCTACACCTTC	CASSYQDYGYTF
TRBJ2-5	TRBV10-3	NA	NA	TGTGCCATCAGTGGCGGGGCGGGAACGGAGACCCAGTACTTC	CAISGGAGTETQYF
TRBJ2-2	TRBV27	NA	TRBD2	TGTGCCAGCAGTCCGCGTTTTCTAGCGGGGGCGAACACCGGGGAGCTGTTTTTT	CASSPRFLAGANTGELFF
TRBJ1-2	TRBV6-5	NA	TRBD1	TGTGCCAGCAGCGGGACAGGGGTTACCTATGGCTACACCTTC	CASSGTGVTYGYTF
TRBJ1-2	TRBV5-6	NA	NA	TGTGCCAGCAGCTTGTGGGGAGGCCCGTCGACTAACTATGGCTACACCTTC	CASSLWGGPSTNYGYTF
TRBJ2-5	TRBV5-4	few	TRBD2	TGTGCCAGCAGCTTGACTAGCGGGACTCAAGAGACCCAGTACTTC	CASSLTSGTQETQYF
TRBJ2-3	TRBV6-1	NA	TRBD1	TGTGCCAGCAGTGAAAAGGGGGCAGGAGATACGCAGTATTTT	CASSEKGAGDTQYF
TRBJ2-5	TRBV18	NA	TRBD2	TGTGCCAGCTCACAAGCTAGCGGGAGACCGCAAGAGACCCAGTACTTC	CASSQASGRPQETQYF
TRBJ2-1	TRBV25-1	NA	NA	TGTGCCAGCAGTGATGGACAGATGAGTTACAATGAGCAGTTCTTC	CASSDGQMSYNEQFF
TRBJ2-1	TRBV11-3	NA	TRBD2	TGTGCCAGCATGAACGGGGGGGCCGGATACAATGAGCAGTTCTTC	CASMNGGAGYNEQFF
TRBJ2-5	TRBV29-1	NA	NA	TGCAGCGTTGGAGAGAGGTTAGGGAGACAGGGAGGCCTCCTACAAGAGACCCAGTACTTC	CSVGERLGRQGGLLQETQYF
TRBJ2-1	TRBV11-3	NA	TRBD1	TGTGCCAGCAGCTCTCCGGGACAGGGGGCCAATGAGCAGTTCTTC	CASSSPGQGANEQFF
TRBJ2-3	TRBV7-2	NA	TRBD1	TGTGCCAGCAGCTTAGCGGGAACTAGGGGGCCAGATACGCAGTATTTT	CASSLAGTRGPDTQYF
TRBJ1-1	TRBV9	once	TRBD1	TGTGCCAGCAGCGCGGGACAGGGTTTTTCTGAAGCTTTCTTT	CASSAGQGFSEAFF
TRBJ2-3	TRBV11-3	NA	NA	TGTGCCAGCAGCTTGTCTGTATTAAGCACAGATACGCAGTATTTT	CASSLSVLSTDTQYF
TRBJ1-5	TRBV4-1	NA	TRBD1	TGCGCCAGCAGCCAAGTCTTCGACAGGGTAGGTAATCAGCCCCAGCATTTT	CASSQVFDRVGNQPQHF
TRBJ2-7	TRBV5-1	NA	TRBD1	TGCGCCAGCAGCTTAGCTCAGGGGGCCTACGAGCAGTACTTC	CASSLAQGAYEQYF
TRBJ1-3	TRBV19	NA	NA	TGTGCCAGTAGTCCTCCGGGAGGAAACACCATATATTTT	CASSPPGGNTIYF